This T cell receptor beta chain was obtained from a study of T cells in Graves' hyperthyroidism and ophthalmopathy. Study-wide background: Peripheral blood specimens were obtained at initial diagnosis, prior to any treatment.

Germline CDR1 DFQATT, CDR2 SNEGSKA (reference sequence). CDR3 length: 12 amino acids. The V end was cut by 6 bases, the J end by 4 bases, with 12 bases between. Hyperthyroidism was newly diagnosed in patients aged 18 to 65 (duration under 2 months). This clonotype appeared many times. What it recognizes is unknown. RNA transcripts yielded amplified TCR beta CDR3 regions. HTBI primers were employed in a first-round RT-PCR of the TCR CDR3. TCRdb redid the calling of the multiplex PCR reads with MiXCR, one entry per CDR3 protein. The sample includes some 400,000 distinct CDR3 sequences, 19% seen only once; the top ten take 3% to 4.5%. General observations from the study: Clonotypes that were expanded in thyroid above 0.001 mostly appeared in blood too. In validation, the model predicted ophthalmopathy. These predictions came a median about 6.5 months before onset.

The sample taken for sequencing was blood. This receptor was identified in a woman between 18 and 29 years old with Graves' hyperthyroidism. The chain combines TRBV20-1 with TRBJ1-2; D unresolved. CDR3 sequence (DNA): TGCAGTGCCGTCCGGCAGATCTATGGCTACACCTTC. This sequence encodes CSAVRQIYGYTF.